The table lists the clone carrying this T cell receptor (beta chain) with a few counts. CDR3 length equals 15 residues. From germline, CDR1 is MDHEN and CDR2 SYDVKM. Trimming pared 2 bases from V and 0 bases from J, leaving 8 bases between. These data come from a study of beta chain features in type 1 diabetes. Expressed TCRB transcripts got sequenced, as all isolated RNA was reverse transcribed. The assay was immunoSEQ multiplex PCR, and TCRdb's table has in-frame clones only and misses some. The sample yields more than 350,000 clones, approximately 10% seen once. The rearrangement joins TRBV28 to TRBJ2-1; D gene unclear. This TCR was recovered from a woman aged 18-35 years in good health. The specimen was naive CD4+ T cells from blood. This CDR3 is CASSLMGFSYNEQFF. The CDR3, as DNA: TGTGCCAGCAGTTTAATGGGTTTCTCCTACAATGAGCAGTTCTTC. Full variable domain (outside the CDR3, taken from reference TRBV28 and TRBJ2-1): DVKVTQSSRYLVKRTGEKVFLECVQDMDHENMFWYRQDPGLGLRLIYFSYDVKMKEKGDIPEGYSVSREKKERFSLILESASTNQTSMYLCASSLMGFSYNEQFFGPGTRLTVL.